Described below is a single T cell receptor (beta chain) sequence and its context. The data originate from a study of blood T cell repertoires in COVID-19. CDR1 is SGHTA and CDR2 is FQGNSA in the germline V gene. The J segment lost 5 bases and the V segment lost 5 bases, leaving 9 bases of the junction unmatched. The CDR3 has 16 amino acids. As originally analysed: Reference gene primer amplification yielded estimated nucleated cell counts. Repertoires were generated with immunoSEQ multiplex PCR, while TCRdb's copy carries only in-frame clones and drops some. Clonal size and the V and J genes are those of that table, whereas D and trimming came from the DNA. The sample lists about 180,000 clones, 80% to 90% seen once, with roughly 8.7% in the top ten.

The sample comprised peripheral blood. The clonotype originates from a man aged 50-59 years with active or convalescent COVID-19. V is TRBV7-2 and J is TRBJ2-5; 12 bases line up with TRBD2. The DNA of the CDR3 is TGTGCCAGCAGCCCGGGGACTAGCGGGCTGAGGGAGACCCAGTACTTC. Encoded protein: CASSPGTSGLRETQYF.